Listed below are T cell receptor beta chains from one sample, sequenced in a study of long-term antiretroviral therapy in people with HIV. The protocol was immunoSEQ multiplex PCR, while the TCRdb copy is restricted to in-frame clones and leaves out a portion. Here the sample spans 20,000 to 25,000 clones, approximately 86% being singletons. The sample in question was unsorted PBMCs, obtained 1.6 years after starting antiretroviral therapy. The source is a middle-aged man with HIV. CDR3s include the opening cysteine and the closing phenylalanine or tryptophan. Each record gives: V gene, D gene, J gene, clone size, CDR3 DNA, CDR3 protein. A D gene is named only where the DNA matches it firmly. Clone size is stated in some rows and not others, as once, few, many or a class when expanded.

v_call: TRBV6-1; d_call: .; j_call: TRBJ1-6; clone_size: .; cdr3_nt: TGTGCCAGCAGTGAAAGGGCAGGGAGCTCCTATAATTCACCCCTCCACTTT; cdr3_aa: CASSERAGSSYNSPLHF
v_call: TRBV7-9; d_call: TRBD1; j_call: TRBJ1-2; clone_size: once; cdr3_nt: TGTGCCAGCAGCCAATCGGACAGGGGTGTTGATGGCTACACCTTC; cdr3_aa: CASSQSDRGVDGYTF
v_call: TRBV2; d_call: TRBD1; j_call: TRBJ2-1; clone_size: .; cdr3_nt: TGTGCCAGCAGTGAAGCGGAAGGACAGGGGGAGGGGCGGTACAATGAGCAGTTCTTC; cdr3_aa: CASSEAEGQGEGRYNEQFF
v_call: TRBV7-8; d_call: TRBD1; j_call: TRBJ1-2; clone_size: .; cdr3_nt: TGTGCCAGCAGCTTAATGAGACAGGGAAACTATGGCTACACCTTC; cdr3_aa: CASSLMRQGNYGYTF
v_call: TRBV2; d_call: .; j_call: TRBJ1-5; clone_size: .; cdr3_nt: TGTGCCAGCAACCCAGGACACCAGGCCCAGCCCCAGCATTTT; cdr3_aa: CASNPGHQAQPQHF
v_call: TRBV7-9; d_call: .; j_call: TRBJ1-3; clone_size: once; cdr3_nt: TGTGCCAGCAGCTCGACAGAGGACTCTGGAAACACCATATATTTT; cdr3_aa: CASSSTEDSGNTIYF
v_call: TRBV2; d_call: .; j_call: TRBJ1-1; clone_size: .; cdr3_nt: TGTGCCAGCAGGACAGGCCAGGGGAACACTGAAGCTTTCTTT; cdr3_aa: CASRTGQGNTEAFF
v_call: TRBV7-2; d_call: .; j_call: TRBJ2-7; clone_size: .; cdr3_nt: TGTGCCAGCAGCTTAGAGTTAGGGGGGGCGGGCGAGCAGTACTTC; cdr3_aa: CASSLELGGAGEQYF
v_call: TRBV19; d_call: TRBD1; j_call: TRBJ1-2; clone_size: .; cdr3_nt: TGTGCCAGTATGACAGGGGGCGCCCCTTCGGGCGGCTACACCTTC; cdr3_aa: CASMTGGAPSGGYTF
v_call: TRBV5-8; d_call: .; j_call: TRBJ2-2; clone_size: few; cdr3_nt: TGTGCCAGCAGTCGGGACGGCGCGAACACCGGGGAGCTGTTTTTT; cdr3_aa: CASSRDGANTGELFF
v_call: TRBV4-1; d_call: TRBD1; j_call: TRBJ1-2; clone_size: few; cdr3_nt: TGCGCCAGCAGCCAAGGGGACAGGCCTAACTATGGCTACACCTTC; cdr3_aa: CASSQGDRPNYGYTF
v_call: TRBV19; d_call: .; j_call: TRBJ2-7; clone_size: .; cdr3_nt: TGTGCCAGTAGACAGGGAGGGGCAGGCAGCTCCTACGAGCAGTACTTC; cdr3_aa: CASRQGGAGSSYEQYF
v_call: TRBV30; d_call: TRBD1; j_call: TRBJ2-7; clone_size: .; cdr3_nt: TGTGCCTGGAGTCGGACAGGGGGGAGCTACGAGCAGTACTTC; cdr3_aa: CAWSRTGGSYEQYF
v_call: TRBV11-2; d_call: .; j_call: TRBJ1-1; clone_size: .; cdr3_nt: TGTGCCAGCAGCTTAGTCGGAGGGGTGGTAGAAGCTTTCTTT; cdr3_aa: CASSLVGGVVEAFF
v_call: TRBV4-2; d_call: .; j_call: TRBJ2-1; clone_size: few; cdr3_nt: TGTGCCAGCAGCCCTTCGCGGGGAGGTCACAATGAGCAGTTCTTC; cdr3_aa: CASSPSRGGHNEQFF
v_call: TRBV5-8; d_call: TRBD1; j_call: TRBJ1-4; clone_size: .; cdr3_nt: TGTGCCAGCAGCCGGGGTAGGGGGACAGTCGAAAAACTGTTTTTT; cdr3_aa: CASSRGRGTVEKLFF
v_call: TRBV30; d_call: .; j_call: TRBJ2-1; clone_size: .; cdr3_nt: TGTGCCTGGAAGGACAAAAACTACAATGAGCAGTTCTTC; cdr3_aa: CAWKDKNYNEQFF